Listed below are T cell receptor beta chains from one sample, sequenced in a study of blood T cell repertoires in COVID-19. Method: immunoSEQ multiplex PCR; TCRdb's copy keeps in-frame clones and lacks some. The sample lists 84,000 or so clones; around 90% were seen once. The sequenced sample consisted of peripheral blood. These receptors came from a man aged 65 to 85 with acute or convalescent COVID-19. CDR3s include the opening cysteine and the closing phenylalanine or tryptophan. The order of the fields is V gene, clone size, D gene, J gene, CDR3 protein, CDR3 DNA. D genes are given only for firm matches. Only some rows state a clone size, as once, few, many or a class for expanded clones.

TRBV10-3	NA	NA	TRBJ2-7	CAISGQAYEQYF	TGTGCCATCAGTGGACAGGCCTACGAGCAGTACTTC
TRBV19	NA	TRBD2	TRBJ2-1	CASSESSGGALLEQFF	TGTGCCAGTAGTGAGTCTAGCGGGGGGGCCCTTCTTGAGCAGTTCTTC
TRBV6-6	NA	TRBD2	TRBJ2-2	CASRNIAGVGTGELFF	TGTGCCAGCAGAAACATAGCGGGAGTAGGGACCGGGGAGCTGTTTTTT
TRBV6-2/TRBV6-3	NA	TRBD1	TRBJ1-5	CASSYGTGNGNQPQHF	TGTGCCAGCAGTTACGGGACAGGGAACGGCAATCAGCCCCAGCATTTT
TRBV10-3	few	TRBD1	TRBJ1-2	CAISGGQGENYGYTF	TGTGCCATCAGTGGGGGACAGGGAGAAAACTATGGCTACACCTTC
TRBV19	NA	NA	TRBJ2-2	CASSWLAGFGTGELFF	TGTGCCAGTAGTTGGCTAGCAGGTTTCGGCACCGGGGAGCTGTTTTTT
TRBV2	NA	NA	TRBJ1-5	CASSAGSQPQHF	TGTGCCAGCAGTGCGGGGAGTCAGCCCCAGCATTTT
TRBV6-2/TRBV6-3	NA	NA	TRBJ1-4	CASSNPLGGGTNEKLFF	TGTGCCAGCAGTAACCCCCTCGGAGGTGGAACGAATGAAAAACTGTTTTTT
TRBV5-1	few	NA	TRBJ2-7	CASSLDTSSYEQYF	TGCGCCAGCAGCTTGGACACTAGCTCCTACGAGCAGTACTTC
TRBV10-3	NA	NA	TRBJ1-3	CATQEAQPGNTIYF	TGTGCCACCCAGGAGGCCCAGCCTGGAAACACCATATATTTT
TRBV28	NA	NA	TRBJ2-5	CASSTHTGGQETQYF	TGTGCCAGCAGCACACATACCGGAGGCCAAGAGACCCAGTACTTC
TRBV7-9	NA	TRBD1	TRBJ1-1	CASSERQGQAFF	TGTGCCAGCAGCGAAAGACAGGGCCAAGCTTTCTTT
TRBV7-2	once	NA	TRBJ2-1	CASSLASRVSYNEQFF	TGTGCCAGCAGCTTAGCCTCCAGGGTGTCCTACAATGAGCAGTTCTTC